The sample holds one count of the clone carrying this T cell receptor beta chain. Its antigen is unknown. The assay was immunoSEQ multiplex PCR, and TCRdb's table has in-frame clones only and misses some. Of approximately 82,000 clones listed, about 85% were seen once; the top ten hold 14% to 15%. The entry originates in a study of radiotherapy plus CTLA-4 blockade in lung cancer. Whole-study results and caveats: Early blood T cell clone dynamics, with interferon-beta, were reported to best predict response.

Germline V CDR1 and CDR2: LNHNV, YYDKDF (reference sequence). There are 16 residues in the CDR3. Trimming took 1 base from V and 0 from J, leaving 9 bases between them. The source material was peripheral blood, sampled from a patient treated with radiotherapy plus ipilimumab. The clonotype comes from a human donor with non-small cell lung cancer that progressed on radiotherapy plus ipilimumab. The chain employs TRBV15 and TRBJ2-2; either TRBD1 or TRBD2 may supply D (5 bases each). CDR3 protein: CATSRVGTANTGELFF. The CDR3 DNA is TGTGCCACCAGCAGAGTCGGGACCGCGAACACCGGGGAGCTGTTTTTT.